This TCR beta chain was recovered during a study of cytomegalovirus exposure and HLA in healthy donors. Overall study findings and caveats: The likely explanation for a cluster of highly shared sequence variants was sequencing artifact. An analysis that came later showed most CMV-associated TCR beta chains appearing HLA-restricted. Approximately 17,000 TCR beta sequences were associated with HLA alleles at 0.05 false discovery rate in a later analysis. Segments of the TCR beta V type were, in most cases, productive about 87% or about 30% of the time in an earlier analysis.

Turning to this clone: Its antigen remains unknown.

With 60 Vbeta and 13 Jbeta primers, the PCR was carried out. The repertoire was sequenced with immunoSEQ multiplex PCR; TCRdb's copy has only in-frame clones and lacks some. The sample has around 150,000 clones; 77% are singletons. The CDR3 extends over 15 amino acids. Germline lookup yields CDR1 MDHEN and CDR2 SYDVKM. V gave up 6 bases and J gave up 3 bases; unmatched junction bases: 5. This TCR derives from a man aged 25 to 45 in good health and CMV-seronegative. Sequenced sample: PBMCs. V and J are TRBV28 and TRBJ2-1, with 10 bases lining up with TRBD1. The CDR3 bases are TGTGCCAGCAGATCCGGGACAGGGGACTACAATGAGCAGTTCTTC. It encodes CASRSGTGDYNEQFF.